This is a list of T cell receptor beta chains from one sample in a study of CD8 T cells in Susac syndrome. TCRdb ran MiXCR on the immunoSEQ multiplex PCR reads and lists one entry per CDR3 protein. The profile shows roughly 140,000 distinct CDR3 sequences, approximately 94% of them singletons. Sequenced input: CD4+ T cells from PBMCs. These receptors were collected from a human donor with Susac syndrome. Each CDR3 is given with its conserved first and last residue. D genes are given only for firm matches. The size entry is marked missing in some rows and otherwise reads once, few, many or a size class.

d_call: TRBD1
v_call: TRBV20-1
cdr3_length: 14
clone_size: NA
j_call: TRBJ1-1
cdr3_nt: TGCAGTGCTCTACCTGGGGGACAGGGAGGTGAAGCTTTCTTT
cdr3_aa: CSALPGGQGGEAFF

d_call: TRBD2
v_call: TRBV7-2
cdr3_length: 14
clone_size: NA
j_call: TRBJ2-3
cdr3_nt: TGTGCCAGCAGCTTAGCTTCTAGCGGAGATACGCAGTATTTT
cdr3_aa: CASSLASSGDTQYF

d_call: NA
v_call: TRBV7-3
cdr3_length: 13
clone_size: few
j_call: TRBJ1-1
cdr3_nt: TGTGCCAGCAGCCACGACAGGAACACTGAAGCTTTCTTT
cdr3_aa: CASSHDRNTEAFF

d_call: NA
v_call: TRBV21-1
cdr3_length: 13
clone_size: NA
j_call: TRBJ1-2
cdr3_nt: TGTGCCAGCAGCCGGGAGGGGGCTTTTGGCTACACCTTC
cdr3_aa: CASSREGAFGYTF

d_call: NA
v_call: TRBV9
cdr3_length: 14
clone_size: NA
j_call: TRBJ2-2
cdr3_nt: TGTGCCAGCAGCCGCGGAGGTGCTGGCGGGGAGCTGTTTTTT
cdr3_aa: CASSRGGAGGELFF

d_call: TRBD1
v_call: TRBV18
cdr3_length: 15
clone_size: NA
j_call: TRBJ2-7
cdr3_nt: TGTGCCAGCTCACTTACACAGGGGGCGGACTACGAGCAGTACTTC
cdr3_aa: CASSLTQGADYEQYF

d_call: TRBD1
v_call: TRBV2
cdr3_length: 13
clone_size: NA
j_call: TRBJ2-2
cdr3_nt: TGTGCCAGCCGGGACAGGGAGGTCGGGGAGCTGTTTTTT
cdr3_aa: CASRDREVGELFF

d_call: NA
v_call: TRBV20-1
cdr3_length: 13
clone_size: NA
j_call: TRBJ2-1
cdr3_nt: TGCAGTGCTAGAGTCGGTGGAAATCGTGAGCAGTTCTTC
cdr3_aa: CSARVGGNREQFF

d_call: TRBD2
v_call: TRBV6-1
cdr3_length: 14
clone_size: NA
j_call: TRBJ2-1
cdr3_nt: TGTGCCAGCACCCGTCGGACTAGCTACAATGAGCAGTTCTTC
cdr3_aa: CASTRRTSYNEQFF

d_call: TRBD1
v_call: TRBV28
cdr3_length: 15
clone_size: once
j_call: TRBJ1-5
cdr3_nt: TGTGCCAGCAGCCGAACAGGGGGCGGCAATCAGCCCCAGCATTTT
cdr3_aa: CASSRTGGGNQPQHF

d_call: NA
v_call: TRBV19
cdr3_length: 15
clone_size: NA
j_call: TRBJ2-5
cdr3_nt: TGTGCCAGTAGCCCGAGAGGGCAGGTCAGCCAGACCCAGTACTTC
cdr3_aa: CASSPRGQVSQTQYF

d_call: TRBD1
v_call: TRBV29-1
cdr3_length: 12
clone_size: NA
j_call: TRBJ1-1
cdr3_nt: TGCAGCGCTGGGACAGGGAACACTGAAGCTTTCTTT
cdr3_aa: CSAGTGNTEAFF

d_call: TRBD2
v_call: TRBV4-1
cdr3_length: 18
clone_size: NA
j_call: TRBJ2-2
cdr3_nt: TGCGCCAGCAGCCAACAGGGACTAGCGGGAGTCGGCACCGGGGAGCTGTTTTTT
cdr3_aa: CASSQQGLAGVGTGELFF

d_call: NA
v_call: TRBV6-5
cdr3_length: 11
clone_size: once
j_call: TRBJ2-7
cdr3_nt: TGTGCCACCCAACAGGGATACGAGCAGTACTTC
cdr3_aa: CATQQGYEQYF

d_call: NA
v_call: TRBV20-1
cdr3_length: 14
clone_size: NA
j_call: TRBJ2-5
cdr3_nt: TGCAGTGCTAGAGATAACAGGGAGAGGGAGACCCAGTACTTC
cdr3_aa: CSARDNRERETQYF

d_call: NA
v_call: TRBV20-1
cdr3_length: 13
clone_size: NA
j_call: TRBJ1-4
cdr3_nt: TGCAGTGCTAGGAGGAGTACTAATGAAAAACTGTTTTTT
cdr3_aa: CSARRSTNEKLFF

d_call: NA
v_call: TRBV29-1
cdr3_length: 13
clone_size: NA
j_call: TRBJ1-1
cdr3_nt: TGCGCGGGGCGGGACAACATGAACACTGAAGCTTTCTTT
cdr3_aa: CAGRDNMNTEAFF

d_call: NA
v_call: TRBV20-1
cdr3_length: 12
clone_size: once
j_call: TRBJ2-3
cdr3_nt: TGCAGTGCAGCGGACTCCCCCAATACGCAGTATTTT
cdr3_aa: CSAADSPNTQYF

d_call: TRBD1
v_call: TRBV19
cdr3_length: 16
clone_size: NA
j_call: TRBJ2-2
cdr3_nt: TGTGCCAGTACCCAACGGGGACAGGGGAACACCGGGGAGCTGTTTTTT
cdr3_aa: CASTQRGQGNTGELFF

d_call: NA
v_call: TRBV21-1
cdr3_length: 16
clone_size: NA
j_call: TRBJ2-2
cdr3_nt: TGTGCCAGCAGGAGACAGGGGGCGCCGGACACCGGGGAGCTGTTTTTT
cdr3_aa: CASRRQGAPDTGELFF

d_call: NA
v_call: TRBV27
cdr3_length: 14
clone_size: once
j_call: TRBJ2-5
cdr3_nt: TGTGCCAGCAGCCCGGAACGGGGGCAAGAGACCCAGTACTTC
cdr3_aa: CASSPERGQETQYF

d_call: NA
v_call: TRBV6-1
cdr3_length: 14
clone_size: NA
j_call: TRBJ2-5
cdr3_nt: TGTGCCAGCAGTTCTTCCCCAGGTCGGGAGACCCAGTACTTC
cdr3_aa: CASSSSPGRETQYF

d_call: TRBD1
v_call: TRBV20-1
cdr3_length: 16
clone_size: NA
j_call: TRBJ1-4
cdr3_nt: TGCAGTGCTAGGGGGGACAGAGAACCAACTAATGAAAAACTGTTTTTT
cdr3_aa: CSARGDREPTNEKLFF

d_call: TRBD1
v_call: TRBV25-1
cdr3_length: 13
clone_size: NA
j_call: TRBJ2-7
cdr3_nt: TGTGCCAGCAGTGACCCGGGACAGCGGGAGCAGTACTTC
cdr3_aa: CASSDPGQREQYF

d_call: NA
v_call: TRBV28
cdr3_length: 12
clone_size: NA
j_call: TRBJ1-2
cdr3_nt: TGTGCCAGCAGTTCCGGGACGTCTGGCTACACCTTC
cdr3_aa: CASSSGTSGYTF

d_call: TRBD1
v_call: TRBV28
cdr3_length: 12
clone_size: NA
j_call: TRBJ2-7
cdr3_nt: TGTGCCAGCAGAGACAGGGTTGGCGAGCAGTACTTC
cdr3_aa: CASRDRVGEQYF

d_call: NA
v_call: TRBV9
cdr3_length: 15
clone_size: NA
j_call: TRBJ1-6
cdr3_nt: TGTGCCAGCAGCGTAGCGGGGCAACCCAGCTCACCCCTCCACTTT
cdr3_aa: CASSVAGQPSSPLHF

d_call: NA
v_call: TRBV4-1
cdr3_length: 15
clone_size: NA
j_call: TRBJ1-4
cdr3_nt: TGCGCCAGCAGCCTCACGCCCCCGAAAGGTGAAAAACTGTTTTTT
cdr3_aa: CASSLTPPKGEKLFF

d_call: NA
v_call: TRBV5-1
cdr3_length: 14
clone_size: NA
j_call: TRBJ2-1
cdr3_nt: TGCGCCAGCAGCTTGGTGGGTAGCAGCAATGAGCAGTTCTTC
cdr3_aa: CASSLVGSSNEQFF

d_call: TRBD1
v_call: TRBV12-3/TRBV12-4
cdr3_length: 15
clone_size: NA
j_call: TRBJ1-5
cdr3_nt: TGTGCCAGCAGTTTTCAGGGGGCGAGAAATCAGCCCCAGCATTTT
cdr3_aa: CASSFQGARNQPQHF

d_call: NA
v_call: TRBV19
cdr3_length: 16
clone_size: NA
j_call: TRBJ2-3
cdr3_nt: TGTGCCAGTAGTCTACCCCCCGGGACCCACCTGGATACGCAGTATTTT
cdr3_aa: CASSLPPGTHLDTQYF

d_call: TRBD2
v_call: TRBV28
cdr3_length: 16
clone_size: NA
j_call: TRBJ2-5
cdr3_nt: TGTGCCAGCAGTTGGGCTAGCGGGAAGTCGGTACAGGCCCAGTACTTC
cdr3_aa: CASSWASGKSVQAQYF

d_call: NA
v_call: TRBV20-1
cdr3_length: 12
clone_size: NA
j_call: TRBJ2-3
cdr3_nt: TGCAGTGCTAGCGTCCCCACAGATACGCAGTATTTT
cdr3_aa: CSASVPTDTQYF

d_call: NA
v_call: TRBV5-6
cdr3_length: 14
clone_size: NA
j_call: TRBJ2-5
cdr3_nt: TGTGCCAGCAGCTTGGGGCGGGGTGCAGAGACCCAGTACTTC
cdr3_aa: CASSLGRGAETQYF

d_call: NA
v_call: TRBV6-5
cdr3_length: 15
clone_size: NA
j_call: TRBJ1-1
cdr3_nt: TGTGCCAGCAGAGGTGGGGAGGGTATAGGGACTGAAGCTTTCTTT
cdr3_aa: CASRGGEGIGTEAFF

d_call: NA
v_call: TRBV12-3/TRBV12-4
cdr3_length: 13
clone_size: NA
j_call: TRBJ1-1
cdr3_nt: TGTGCCAGCAGTCCCCGGGGAGGCACTGAAGCTTTCTTT
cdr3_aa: CASSPRGGTEAFF

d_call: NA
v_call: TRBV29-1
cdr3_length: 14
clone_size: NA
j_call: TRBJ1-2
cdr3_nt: TGCAGCGTTGAAGGGCAGGGGAGAAACTATGGCTACACCTTC
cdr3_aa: CSVEGQGRNYGYTF

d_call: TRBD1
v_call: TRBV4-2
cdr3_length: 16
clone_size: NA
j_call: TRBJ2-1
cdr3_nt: TGTGCCAGCAGCCATAAGCCCGGGACAGGGGGCAAGGAGCAGTTCTTC
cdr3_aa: CASSHKPGTGGKEQFF

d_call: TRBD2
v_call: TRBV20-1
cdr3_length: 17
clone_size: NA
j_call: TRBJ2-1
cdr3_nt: TGCAGTGCTAAAACTGGACTAGCGGGAGGGTCCTACAATGAGCAGTTCTTC
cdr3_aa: CSAKTGLAGGSYNEQFF

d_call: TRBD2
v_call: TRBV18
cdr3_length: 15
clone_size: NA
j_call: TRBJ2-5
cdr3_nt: TGTGCCAGCTCACCACCGGGGCGGGAGCTTGAGACCCAGTACTTC
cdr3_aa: CASSPPGRELETQYF

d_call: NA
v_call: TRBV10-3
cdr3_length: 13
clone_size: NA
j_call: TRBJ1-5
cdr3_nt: TGTGCCGCCAACCGGGACCTGGCACAGCCCCAGCATTTT
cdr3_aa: CAANRDLAQPQHF

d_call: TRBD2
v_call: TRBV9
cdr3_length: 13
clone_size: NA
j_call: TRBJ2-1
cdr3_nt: TGTGCCAGCGGTAGCGGGAGCTACAATGAGCAGTTCTTC
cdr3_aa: CASGSGSYNEQFF

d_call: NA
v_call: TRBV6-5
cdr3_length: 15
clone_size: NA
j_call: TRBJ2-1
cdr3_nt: TGTGCCTCGACCCGCACGGGGGACGCATACAATGAGCAGTTCTTC
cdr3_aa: CASTRTGDAYNEQFF

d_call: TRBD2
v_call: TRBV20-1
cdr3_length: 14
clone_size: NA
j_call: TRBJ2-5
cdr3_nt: TGCAGTGCTAGATCCCGGACTAGCGGGGAGACCCAGTACTTC
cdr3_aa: CSARSRTSGETQYF

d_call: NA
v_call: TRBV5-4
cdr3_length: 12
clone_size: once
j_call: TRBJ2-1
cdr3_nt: TGTGCCAGCAGCTCAACTACCAATGAGCAGTTCTTC
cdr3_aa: CASSSTTNEQFF

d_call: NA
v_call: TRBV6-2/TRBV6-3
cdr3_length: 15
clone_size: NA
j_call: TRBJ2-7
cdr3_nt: TGTGCCAGCAGTTACGAGCCCCAGACTGTCTACGAGCAGTACTTC
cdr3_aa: CASSYEPQTVYEQYF

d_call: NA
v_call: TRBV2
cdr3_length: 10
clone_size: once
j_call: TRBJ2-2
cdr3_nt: TGTGCCAGCAGTAACGGGGAGCTGTTTTTT
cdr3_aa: CASSNGELFF

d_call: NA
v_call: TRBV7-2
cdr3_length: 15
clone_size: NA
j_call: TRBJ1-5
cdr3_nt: TGTGCCAGCAGCTTAGCGAGGAACGGAAATCAGCCCCAGCATTTT
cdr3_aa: CASSLARNGNQPQHF

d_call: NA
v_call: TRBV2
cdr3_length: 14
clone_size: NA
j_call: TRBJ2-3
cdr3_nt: TGTGCCAGCACAAGGATCCCTAGCACAGATACGCAGTATTTT
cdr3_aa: CASTRIPSTDTQYF

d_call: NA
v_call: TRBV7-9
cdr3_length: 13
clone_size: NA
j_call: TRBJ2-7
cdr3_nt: TGTGCCAGCAGCCCGGACTCGCTACGAGAGCAGTACTTC
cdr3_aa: CASSPDSLREQYF

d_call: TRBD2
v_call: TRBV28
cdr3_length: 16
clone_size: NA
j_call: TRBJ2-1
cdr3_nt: TGTGCCAGCAGTTCCCCGGGGGAGCGGGGGTACAATGAGCAGTTCTTC
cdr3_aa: CASSSPGERGYNEQFF

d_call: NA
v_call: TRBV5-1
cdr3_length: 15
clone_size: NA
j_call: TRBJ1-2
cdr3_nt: TGCGCCAGCAGCGCATCCGGGACCGCGACCTATGGCTACACCTTC
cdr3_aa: CASSASGTATYGYTF